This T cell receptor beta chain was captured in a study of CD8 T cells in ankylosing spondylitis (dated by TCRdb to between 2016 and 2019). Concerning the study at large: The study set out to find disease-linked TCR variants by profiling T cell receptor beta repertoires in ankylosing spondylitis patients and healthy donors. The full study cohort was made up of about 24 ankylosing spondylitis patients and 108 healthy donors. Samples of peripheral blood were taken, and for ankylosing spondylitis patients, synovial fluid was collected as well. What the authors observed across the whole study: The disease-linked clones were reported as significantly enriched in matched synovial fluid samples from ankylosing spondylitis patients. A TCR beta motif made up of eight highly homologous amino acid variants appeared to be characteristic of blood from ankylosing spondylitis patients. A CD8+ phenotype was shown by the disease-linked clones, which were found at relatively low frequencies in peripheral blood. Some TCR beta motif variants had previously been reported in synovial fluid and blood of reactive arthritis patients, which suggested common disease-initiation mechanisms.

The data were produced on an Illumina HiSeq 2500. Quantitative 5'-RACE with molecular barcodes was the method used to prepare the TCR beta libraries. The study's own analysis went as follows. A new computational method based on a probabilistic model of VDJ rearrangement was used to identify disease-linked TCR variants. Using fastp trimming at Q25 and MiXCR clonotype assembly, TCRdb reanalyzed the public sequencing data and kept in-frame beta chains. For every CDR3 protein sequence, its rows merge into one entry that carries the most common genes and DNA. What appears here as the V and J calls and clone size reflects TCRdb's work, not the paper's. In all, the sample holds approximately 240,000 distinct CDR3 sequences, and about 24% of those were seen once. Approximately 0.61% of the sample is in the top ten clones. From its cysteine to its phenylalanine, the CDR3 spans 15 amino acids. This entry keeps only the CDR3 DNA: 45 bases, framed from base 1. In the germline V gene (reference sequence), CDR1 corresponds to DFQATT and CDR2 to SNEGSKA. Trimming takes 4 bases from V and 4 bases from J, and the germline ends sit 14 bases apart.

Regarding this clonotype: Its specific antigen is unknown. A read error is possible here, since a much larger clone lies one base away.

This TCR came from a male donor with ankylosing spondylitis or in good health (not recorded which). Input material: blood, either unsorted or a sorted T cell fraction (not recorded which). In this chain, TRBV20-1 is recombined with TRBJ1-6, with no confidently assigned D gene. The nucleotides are TGCAGTGCTACGTACTCGCGGCAGTATAATTCACCCCTCCACTTT. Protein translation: CSATYSRQYNSPLHF.